A selection of T cell receptor beta chains follows, all from one sample in a study of cytotoxic CD8 clonotypes in ibrutinib-treated CLL. The method was immunoSEQ multiplex PCR; TCRdb's version includes in-frame clones alone and lacks a portion of them. This sample has 65,000 to 85,000 clones, with approximately 90% found just once. The sequencing here drew on PBMCs, taken after 12 months of ibrutinib treatment. The receptor set was obtained from a human donor with chronic lymphocytic leukemia. Both conserved end residues are part of each CDR3. The D gene is left open where the match is weak. Clone size appears in some rows only: once, few, many, or a class for an expanded clone.

TRBD2	-	TRBV5-1	TRBJ2-3	TGCGCCAGCAGCTTTAGCGGGAGGCTCACAGATACGCAGTATTTT	CASSFSGRLTDTQYF
-	once	TRBV13	TRBJ1-5	TGTGCCAGTAGTCTGAGGGGGATCAATAGCAATCAGCCCCAGCATTTT	CASSLRGINSNQPQHF
-	-	TRBV4-1	TRBJ2-3	TGCGCCAGCAGCCAAGACCGGGAGCAGTATTTT	CASSQDREQYF
TRBD2	-	TRBV6-4	TRBJ2-3	TGTGCCAGCAGGGCCGGACTAGCCGACACAGATACGCAGTATTTT	CASRAGLADTDTQYF
TRBD1	-	TRBV14	TRBJ1-1	TGTGCCAGCAGCCAAGGCCAGGGGGGGTACGCTTTCTTT	CASSQGQGGYAFF
TRBD1	-	TRBV25-1	TRBJ1-1	TGTGCCAGCAGTCGTGGCAGGGGGCTCGGGGCTGAAGCTTTCTTT	CASSRGRGLGAEAFF
-	-	TRBV5-5	TRBJ2-7	TGTGCCAGCAGCTTGGGGGATTCCACCCTGTGGCAGTACTTC	CASSLGDSTLWQYF
TRBD2	-	TRBV2	TRBJ2-7	TGTGCCAGCATTGAGCGGGAGAGTTTTAACGAGCAGTACTTC	CASIERESFNEQYF
-	-	TRBV29-1	TRBJ1-4	TGCAGCGTTGGACGTGCAACTAATGAAAAACTGTTTTTT	CSVGRATNEKLFF
TRBD1	-	TRBV2	TRBJ2-1	TGTGCCAGTGGACAGGGGGCTCATCGTAAGTGCGAGCAGTTCTTC	CASGQGAHRKCEQFF
-	-	TRBV20-1	TRBJ2-3	TGCAGTGCTAGATTAGCAGATACGCAGTATTTT	CSARLADTQYF
-	-	TRBV27	TRBJ2-1	TGTGCCAGCAGTTTGGGACCGACTGTCAATGAGCAGTTCTTC	CASSLGPTVNEQFF
-	-	TRBV7-8	TRBJ2-7	TGTGCCAGCAGCCCCAGACAGGGAGGGGACGAGCAGTACTTC	CASSPRQGGDEQYF
TRBD2	-	TRBV15	TRBJ2-1	TGTGCCACCAGCAGAGATAGGGCTAGCGGTCGAGGTGAGCAGTTCTTC	CATSRDRASGRGEQFF